Below, 11 T cell receptor beta chains from the same sample are listed, as sequenced in a study of T cell repertoires in cytomegalovirus infection (dated by TCRdb to about 2019). For these receptors, no antigen is known. Taken with the paper, the label for treatment or condition translates to: in vitro stimulation with specific CMV peptide epitopes to enrich CMV-specific T cells. Sequencing was performed on an Illumina HiSeq 1500. Using fastp at Q25 and MiXCR, TCRdb reprocessed the public reads and kept productive beta chains. Entries are consolidated by CDR3 protein sequence, retaining the most common genes and DNA. This sample is represented by under 850,000 distinct CDR3 sequences; around a third of them were singletons. The ten largest clones capture 15% to 20% of the sample. Source: cultured PBMCs, taken from culture after CMV antigen stimulation. The receptors come from a human donor in good health (CMV status not recorded). Some clones in this sample may be carry-over from other donors' samples.

V is TRBV2 and J is TRBJ2-6; D is uncertain. Germline CDR1 and CDR2: SNHLY and FYNNEI. The CDR3 extends over 15 amino acids. V gave up 6 bases and J gave up 4 bases, with 13 bases separating them. The chain's CDR3 is CASSAQLSGANVLTF. CDR3 in DNA: TGTGCCAGCAGCGCGCAGTTGTCCGGGGCCAACGTCCTGACTTTC. Supplemented by reference TRBV2 and TRBJ2-6, the full variable domain reads EPEVTQTPSHQVTQMGQEVILRCVPISNHLYFYWYRQILGQKVEFLVSFYNNEISEKSEIFDDQFSVERPDGSNFTLKIRSTKLEDSAMYFCASSAQLSGANVLTFGAGSRLTVL.

The chain carries TRBV19 and TRBJ1-6, with no clear D. The germline V gene encodes CDR1 LNHDA and CDR2 SQIVND (reference sequence). V lost 10 bases and J 8 bases, leaving 18 bases between the germline ends. CDR3 length: 14 amino acids. The CDR3 nucleotides are TGTGCCACCTCAGCGGGGTTGGCGGATTCACCCCTCCACTTT. Translated, it gives CATSAGLADSPLHF.

The chain is built from TRBV20-1 and TRBJ2-1, with TRBD2 identical over 8 bases. V shed 4 bases and J 3 bases; nucleotides not matched to a gene: 5. CDR1 is DFQATT and CDR2 is SNEGSKA in the germline V gene (reference sequence). The length of the CDR3 is 14 residues. CDR3 sequence reads: CSATSGRGYNEQFF. CDR3 DNA: TGCAGTGCTACCAGCGGGAGAGGCTACAATGAGCAGTTCTTC.

The chain couples TRBV12-3 or TRBV12-4 to TRBJ1-2; D call uncertain. V shed 7 bases and J shed 13 bases, with 22 bases lying between them. CDR3 length: 13 amino acids. The CDR3 nucleotides are TGTGCCAGCAATCCCAGGCGGACTGGTCTTGGCACCTTC. Translated: CASNPRRTGLGTF.

The table lists this clonotype with many counts. The rearrangement joins TRBV7-2 to TRBJ1-4; perhaps TRBD1 as D (5 bases). Germline CDR1 is SGHTA and CDR2 is FQGNSA. Deletions cut 4 bases from V and 5 bases from J, with 20 bases between. The CDR3 contains 17 residues. The CDR3 loop is CASSSRRYQGGNEKLFF. The CDR3 DNA sequence: TGTGCCAGCAGCTCCCGCCGGTATCAGGGAGGGAATGAAAAACTGTTTTTT.

The chain links TRBV12-3 or TRBV12-4 to TRBJ1-4, with D perhaps TRBD1 (6 bases). V lost 6 bases and J lost 1, with 9 bases in between. The CDR3 is 14 amino acids. The CDR3 coding sequence is TGTGCCAGCAGACGGACAGTAACTAATGAAAAACTGTTTTTT. Translated: CASRRTVTNEKLFF.

This clonotype was seen many times. This chain links TRBV7-6 with TRBJ2-5; 9 bases line up with TRBD2. This CDR3 is built from 16 residues. V shed 3 bases, J shed 5 bases, and the junction held 10 bases outside the gene matches. Germline loops: CDR1 SGHVS, CDR2 FNYEAQ. This CDR3 reads CASSFIRGGAGETQYF. The CDR3 coding sequence is TGTGCCAGCAGCTTTATACGCGGGGGGGCCGGGGAGACCCAGTACTTC.

This clonotype was seen a handful of times. This chain joins TRBV7-2 and TRBJ2-5, with D perhaps matching TRBD2 (6 bases). The CDR3 length is 12 residues. Germline values: CDR1 SGHTA, CDR2 FQGNSA. Trimming took off 6 bases at V and 13 bases at J, with 18 bases between the two ends. Here the CDR3 reads CASSDPGGLWYF. CDR3 nucleotide sequence: TGTGCCAGCAGTGACCCCGGGGGTCTTTGGTACTTC.

The chain recombines TRBV5-6 with TRBJ1-1; the D is unclear. The CDR3 extends over 12 amino acids. Trimming shortened V by 2 bases and J by 10 bases, and 12 bases separated the two germline ends. Germline V gene data show CDR1 as SGHDT and CDR2 as YYEEEE. The CDR3: CASSFLGMRAFF. CDR3 nucleotide sequence: TGTGCCAGCAGCTTTCTAGGGATGCGAGCTTTCTTT.

This clonotype was seen a few times. The V call is TRBV10-3, the J call TRBJ1-1, with a weak D call TRBD1 (5 bases). CDR1 is ENHRY and CDR2 is SYGVKD in the germline V gene. The length of the CDR3 is 14 residues. The ends were cut back, 0 bases at V and 1 base at J, with 6 bases in the middle. CDR3 loop: CAISESTGNTEAFF. The CDR3 DNA follows: TGTGCCATCAGTGAGTCCACAGGGAACACTGAAGCTTTCTTT.

This clonotype occurred many times. The chain combines TRBV7-2 with TRBJ1-6, with D uncertain. This CDR3 is built from 15 residues. Germline lookup yields CDR1 SGHTA and CDR2 FQGNSA. Trimming stripped 3 bases from V and 7 bases from J, with 13 bases between. The CDR3 here is CASSFRVTENSPLHF. The DNA for the CDR3 is TGTGCCAGCAGCTTTAGGGTTACGGAGAATTCACCCCTCCACTTT. Using reference TRBV7-2 and TRBJ1-6 for the parts outside the CDR3, the full variable domain is GAGVSQSPSNKVTEKGKDVELRCDPISGHTALYWYRQSLGQGLEFLIYFQGNSAPDKSGLPSDRFSAERTGGSVSTLTIQRTQQEDSAVYLCASSFRVTENSPLHFGNGTRLTVT.